The entry below describes one T cell receptor (beta chain). What it binds is not known. The sample belongs to a study of radiation and T cells in renal cell carcinoma. On the study more broadly: Nephrectomy followed 15 Gy stereotactic body radiation by 4 weeks.

The study's findings and limits: Baseline intratumoral clonotype presence is unknown without pretreatment biopsies. Top tumor clonotypes rose in blood 2 weeks post-radiation, then contracted.

Sample time point: blood 2 weeks post-SBRT. Treatment indicated: 15 Gy SBRT to primary tumor, nephrectomy 4 weeks later. Blood was sampled at baseline, 2 weeks and 4 weeks after SBRT. The assay was immunoSEQ multiplex PCR, and TCRdb's table has in-frame clones only and misses some. The sample lists about 130,000 clones, around 81% occurring once. This CDR3 has 22 amino acids. Germline CDR1 is SGDLS and CDR2 is YYNGEE. V gave up 1 base and J gave up 0 bases, with 29 bases separating them. This clonotype was obtained from a middle-aged man with renal cell carcinoma. The chain links TRBV9 to TRBJ2-1; a possible D gene is TRBD2 (7 bases). Sequencing was performed on blood, taken from a patient whose treatment included radiotherapy and nephrectomy. CDR3 DNA sequence: TGTGCCAGCAGCGTAAATACAGGTTCGGGGGGCGATCGGTGGTCCTCCTACAATGAGCAGTTCTTC. Encoded protein: CASSVNTGSGGDRWSSYNEQFF. Supplemented by reference TRBV9 and TRBJ2-1, the full variable domain reads DSGVTQTPKHLITATGQRVTLRCSPRSGDLSVYWYQQSLDQGLQFLIQYYNGEERAKGNILERFSAQQFPDLHSELNLSSLELGDSALYFCASSVNTGSGGDRWSSYNEQFFGPGTRLTVL.